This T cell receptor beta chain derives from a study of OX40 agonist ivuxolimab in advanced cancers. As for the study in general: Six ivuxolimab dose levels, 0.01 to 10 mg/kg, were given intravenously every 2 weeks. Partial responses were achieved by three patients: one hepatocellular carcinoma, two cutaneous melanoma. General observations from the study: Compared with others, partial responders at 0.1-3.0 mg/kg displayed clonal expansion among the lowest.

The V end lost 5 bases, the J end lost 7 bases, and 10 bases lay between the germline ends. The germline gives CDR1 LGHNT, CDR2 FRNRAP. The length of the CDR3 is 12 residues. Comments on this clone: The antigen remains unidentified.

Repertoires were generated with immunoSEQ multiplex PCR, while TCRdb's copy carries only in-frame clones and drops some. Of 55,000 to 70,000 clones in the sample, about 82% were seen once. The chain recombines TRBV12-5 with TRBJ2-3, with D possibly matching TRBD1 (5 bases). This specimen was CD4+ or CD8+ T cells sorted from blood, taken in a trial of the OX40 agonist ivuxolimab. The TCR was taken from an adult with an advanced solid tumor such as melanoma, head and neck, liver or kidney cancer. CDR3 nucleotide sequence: TGTGCTAGTGGTCTGACAGAAAATACGCAGTATTTT. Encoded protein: CASGLTENTQYF.